This T cell receptor (beta chain) was found in a study of cytomegalovirus exposure and HLA in healthy donors. Notes on the study in general: Prediction of most subjects' HLA-A and HLA-B alleles by TCR beta sequences was reportedly accurate. CMV serostatus was the only immune exposure information that was available.

In the PCR, 60 Vbeta and 13 Jbeta primers were used. Sequenced by immunoSEQ multiplex PCR; TCRdb stores in-frame clones only, minus some. The repertoire consists of approximately 130,000 clones, with 80% to 90% occurring once and the leading ten covering roughly 2.6%. The table lists this clone with a count of one. Its antigen is unknown. V lost 4 bases and J 0 bases, leaving 13 bases between the germline ends. CDR1 SGDLS and CDR2 YYNGEE come from the germline V gene. This CDR3 region has 15 residues. The chain recombines TRBV9 with TRBJ1-1, with a weak D call TRBD1 (5 bases). Sequencing input: PBMCs. The receptor comes from a man over 45 in good health and CMV-seronegative. CDR3 sequence: CASSSRQQLNTEAFF. The CDR3 DNA reads TGTGCCAGCAGCAGTCGACAGCAACTGAACACTGAAGCTTTCTTT.